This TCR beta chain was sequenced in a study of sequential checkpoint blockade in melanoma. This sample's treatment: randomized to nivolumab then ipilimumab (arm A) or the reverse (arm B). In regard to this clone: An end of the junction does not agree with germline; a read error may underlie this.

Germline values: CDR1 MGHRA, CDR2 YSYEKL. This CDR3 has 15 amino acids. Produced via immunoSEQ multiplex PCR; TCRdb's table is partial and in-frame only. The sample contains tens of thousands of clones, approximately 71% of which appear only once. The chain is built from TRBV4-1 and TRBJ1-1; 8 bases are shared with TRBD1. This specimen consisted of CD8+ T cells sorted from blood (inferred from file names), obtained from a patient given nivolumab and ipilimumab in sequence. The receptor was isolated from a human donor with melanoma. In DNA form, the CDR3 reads TGTGCCAGCAGCCCCGGGACAGGCCATAACACTGAAGCTTTCTTT. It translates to CASSPGTGHNTEAFF.